This TCR beta chain emerged from a study of technical replicates of blood from several donors (dated by TCRdb to 2017 to 2019). Receptor libraries were prepared by the immunoSEQ multiplex PCR assay. TCRdb limited this immuneACCESS table to in-frame rearrangements with V and J called. A share of clones is missing; checked studies link under half to unresolved V genes, and the rest is unexplained. The sample yields 60,000 to 75,000 clones; under 98% were counted once. The ten top clones hold approximately 0.3% of the sample. This clone occurred once. Its cognate antigen has yet to be identified. Base qualities were left out, and no much larger clone turns up one base away. As encoded in the germline V gene (reference sequence), CDR1 is SGHNT while CDR2 is YYREEE. The cysteine opens and the phenylalanine closes a CDR3 of 11 amino acids. Only the CDR3 DNA stays, 33 bases, in frame from base 1. V lost 4 bases and J lost 7 bases; the stretch between them is 8 bases long.

In this chain, TRBV5-4 is recombined with TRBJ1-1; perhaps TRBD1 is the D gene, with 6 bases matching. The source is a human donor in good health. Material: T cells isolated from PBMCs. Here the CDR3 is given as CASSKDSEAFF. The base sequence is TGTGCCAGCAGCAAGGACAGTGAAGCTTTCTTT.